Below, 6 T cell receptor beta chains from the same sample are listed, as sequenced in a study of Ad26.COV2.S vaccination and SARS-CoV-2 variants. As for treatment: 19 received Ad26.COV2.S at low or high dose, single or two shots; about five received placebo; per-sample allocation not given. Specimens were obtained on day 63 following the first vaccine or placebo injection. Method: immunoSEQ multiplex PCR; TCRdb's copy keeps in-frame clones and lacks some. The sample lists approximately 480,000 clones, approximately 88% seen once, with over 10% in the top ten. This specimen consisted of peripheral blood, obtained in a trial of Ad26.COV2.S vaccine versus placebo. Receptor source: a person aged 18-60 years who received the Ad26.COV2.S COVID-19 vaccine or a placebo.

The chain links TRBV10-3 to TRBJ1-4; the D gene is possibly TRBD1 (6 bases). Trimming stripped 8 bases from V and 8 bases from J, with 15 bases between. Per the germline V gene, CDR1 is ENHRY and CDR2 is SYGVKD. The CDR3 has 13 amino acids. CDR3 in DNA: TGTGCCATCGGAGAGGGACAAGGGGAAAAACTGTTTTTT. This translates into CAIGEGQGEKLFF.

This rearrangement joins TRBV7-9 to TRBJ2-1; tentatively, D is TRBD2 (6 bases). V was shortened by 2 bases and J by 5 bases, with 13 bases between the two germline ends. Germline V gene sequence: CDR1 SEHNR, CDR2 FQNEAQ (reference sequence). The CDR3 has 15 residues. The CDR3: CASSLLGGNNNEQFF. The CDR3, as DNA: TGTGCCAGCAGCTTACTCGGCGGGAACAACAATGAGCAGTTCTTC.

This chain uses TRBV2 with TRBJ2-5, with D hard to call. CDR3 size: 13 residues. The germline gives CDR1 SNHLY, CDR2 FYNNEI. Deletions cut 1 base from V and 7 bases from J, with 10 bases between. The CDR3 reads CASSEEGVGTQYF. The CDR3 DNA reads as TGTGCCAGCAGTGAAGAGGGCGTCGGGACCCAGTACTTC.

The chain links TRBV27 to TRBJ2-5; 8 nucleotides align to TRBD2. The V and J ends lost 3 bases and 5 bases, in that order; junction bases with no gene match: 8. CDR3 length: 15 amino acids. Germline CDR1 reads MNHEY; CDR2 reads SMNVEV (reference sequence). The CDR3, as DNA: TGTGCCAGCAGTTTGTCTAGCGGGCGGGGGGAGACCCAGTACTTC. As protein: CASSLSSGRGETQYF.

J is TRBJ1-5 and V is TRBV7-8; D remains unclear. CDR1 is SGHVS and CDR2 is FQNEAQ in the germline V gene. Trimming shortened V by 0 bases and J by 4 bases, and 4 bases separated the two germline ends. This CDR3 spans 13 amino acids. CDR3 sequence (DNA): TGTGCCAGCAGCTTAGCGTTAAATCAGCCCCAGCATTTT. Translated: CASSLALNQPQHF. The full variable domain, its missing parts supplied by reference TRBV7-8 and TRBJ1-5, is GAGVSQSPRYKVAKRGQDVALRCDPISGHVSLFWYQQALGQGPEFLTYFQNEAQLDKSGLPSDRFFAERPEGSVSTLKIQRTQQEDSAVYLCASSLALNQPQHFGDGTRLSIL.

The rearrangement uses TRBV7-2 and TRBJ2-1, with D perhaps matching TRBD1 (6 bases). Germline CDR1 SGHTA, CDR2 FQGNSA. This CDR3 has 16 amino acids. V shed 5 bases and J shed 9 bases, with 23 bases lying between them. CDR3 nucleotides: TGTGCCAGCAGCAAAGCTCAGGGGAGTTTTTCCGGTGAGCAGTTCTTC. The encoded protein is CASSKAQGSFSGEQFF.